The clone carrying this T cell receptor (beta chain) came up many times. This sample was taken from a study of regulatory T cells in long-lasting Graves disease. Documented time point: newly diagnosed GD, antithyroid drugs for less than 3 months. Construction of the TCR library relied on RNA isolated from PBMCs. Libraries of TCR beta came from iRepertoire HTBI primers plus Arm-PCR of CDR3 regions. TCRdb re-analysed the multiplex PCR reads in MiXCR, keeping a single row per CDR3 protein. In the table there are about 470,000 distinct CDR3 sequences, about 15% of which are singletons. CDR3 length equals 11 residues. V was clipped by 6 bases and J by 15 bases, with 15 bases between them. This same sample was also part of a study on T cells in Graves' hyperthyroidism and ophthalmopathy. In that study: From stable hyperthyroidism, ophthalmopathy was set apart by a 13 V-J model. The model predicted ophthalmopathy a median roughly 6.3 months before onset.

This specimen consisted of peripheral blood mononuclear cells (PBMCs), obtained at new diagnosis, from a patient treated with antithyroid drugs. The source of this sequence is a woman between 25 and 40 years old with Graves disease. This chain uses TRBV12-3 or TRBV12-4 with TRBJ2-1; tentative D call: TRBD2 (6 bases). DNA for the CDR3: TGTGCCAGCAGAAGGGACTTTGGGATGTTCTTC. Its translation: CASRRDFGMFF.